This T cell receptor (beta chain) was recovered during a study of blood T cell repertoires in COVID-19. Overall study: PBMCs, B-cell-depleted T cells, or T cells were the source of the cDNA or gDNA that made up the material.

TCRdb keeps only in-frame clones here, not all; method: immunoSEQ multiplex PCR. The data contain about 260,000 clones, 85% to 90% of them singletons. Trimming took 1 base from V and 4 from J; bases not matched to a gene: 6. Germline V gene lookup returns CDR1 SGHTA and CDR2 FQGNSA. The CDR3 loop spans 15 amino acids. Sequenced input: peripheral blood. The receptor comes from a woman aged 40 to 50 with acute or convalescent COVID-19. The chain recombines TRBV7-2 with TRBJ1-2, with 7 bases identical to TRBD1. The chain's CDR3 is CASSLVPGGSYGYTF. The CDR3 DNA reads TGTGCCAGCAGCTTAGTTCCAGGGGGTTCCTATGGCTACACCTTC.